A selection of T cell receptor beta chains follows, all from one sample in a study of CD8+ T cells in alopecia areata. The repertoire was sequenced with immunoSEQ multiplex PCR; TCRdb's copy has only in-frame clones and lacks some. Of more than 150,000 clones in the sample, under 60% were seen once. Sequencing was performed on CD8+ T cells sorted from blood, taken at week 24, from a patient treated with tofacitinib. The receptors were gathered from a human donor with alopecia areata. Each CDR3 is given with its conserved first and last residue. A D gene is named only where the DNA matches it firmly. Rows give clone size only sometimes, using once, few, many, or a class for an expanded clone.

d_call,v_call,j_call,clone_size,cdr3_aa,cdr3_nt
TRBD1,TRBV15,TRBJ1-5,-,CATSRDWRDRGQDQPQHF,TGTGCCACCAGCAGAGATTGGAGGGACAGGGGGCAGGATCAGCCCCAGCATTTT
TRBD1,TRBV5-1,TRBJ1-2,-,CASSMTGASYGYTF,TGCGCCAGCAGCATGACAGGGGCCTCCTATGGCTACACCTTC
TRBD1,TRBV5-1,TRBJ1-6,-,CASSLGQGHNSPLHF,TGCGCCAGCAGCCTGGGACAGGGCCATAATTCACCCCTCCACTTT
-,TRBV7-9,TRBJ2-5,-,CASSLRLEETQYF,TGTGCCAGCAGCTTAAGACTAGAAGAGACCCAGTACTTC
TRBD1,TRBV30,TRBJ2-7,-,CAWRGQGAIEQYF,TGTGCCTGGAGGGGACAGGGGGCCATCGAGCAGTACTTC
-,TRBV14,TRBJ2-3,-,CASSQDFNRAFTDTQYF,TGTGCCAGCAGCCAAGATTTTAACAGGGCTTTCACAGATACGCAGTATTTT
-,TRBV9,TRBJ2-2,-,CASSGTEGTGELFF,TGTGCCAGCAGCGGTACGGAGGGGACCGGGGAGCTGTTTTTT
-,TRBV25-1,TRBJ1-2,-,CASVTDSSGYTF,TGTGCCAGCGTTACAGACTCATCCGGCTACACCTTC
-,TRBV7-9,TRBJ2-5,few,CASSFLVPRETQYF,TGTGCCAGCAGCTTTCTTGTGCCAAGGGAGACCCAGTACTTC
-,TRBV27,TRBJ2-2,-,CASSEGPTGELFF,TGTGCCAGCTCTGAGGGGCCCACCGGGGAGCTGTTTTTT
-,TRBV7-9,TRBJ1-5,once,CASSISNQPQHF,TGTGCCAGCAGTATAAGCAATCAGCCCCAGCATTTT
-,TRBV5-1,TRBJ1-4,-,CASSLAPLNEKLFF,TGCGCCAGCAGCTTGGCTCCACTTAATGAAAAACTGTTTTTT
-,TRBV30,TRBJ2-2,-,CAWTGPGELFF,TGTGCCTGGACAGGGCCCGGGGAGCTGTTTTTT
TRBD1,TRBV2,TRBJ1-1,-,CASMGRGTGSEAFF,TGTGCCAGCATGGGAAGGGGGACAGGGTCTGAAGCTTTCTTT
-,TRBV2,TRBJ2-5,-,CASSEEPSQSQETQYF,TGTGCCAGCAGTGAAGAGCCTAGTCAGAGCCAAGAGACCCAGTACTTC
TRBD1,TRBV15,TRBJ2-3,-,CATSGTGATDTQYF,TGTGCCACCAGCGGGACAGGGGCCACAGATACGCAGTATTTT
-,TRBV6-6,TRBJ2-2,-,CASGDTYTGELFF,TGTGCCAGCGGGGACACATACACCGGGGAGCTGTTTTTT
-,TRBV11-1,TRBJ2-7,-,CASSIGGSSYEQYF,TGTGCCAGCAGCATAGGCGGGTCCTCCTACGAGCAGTACTTC
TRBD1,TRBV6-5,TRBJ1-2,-,CASSFGQGIYYGYTF,TGTGCCAGCAGTTTCGGACAGGGGATCTACTATGGCTACACCTTC
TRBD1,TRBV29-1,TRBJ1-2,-,CSVAGAGRGIYGYTF,TGCAGCGTCGCCGGGGCGGGCAGGGGGATCTATGGCTACACCTTC
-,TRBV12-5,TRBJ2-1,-,CASGLKQGVEQFF,TGTGCTAGTGGTTTGAAACAGGGCGTTGAGCAGTTCTTC
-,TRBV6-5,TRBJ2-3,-,CASSWGVEGRTDTQYF,TGTGCCAGCAGTTGGGGGGTTGAGGGACGGACAGATACGCAGTATTTT
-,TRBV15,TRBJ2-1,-,CATSGRTRYNEQFF,TGTGCCACCAGCGGGAGGACCCGTTACAATGAGCAGTTCTTC
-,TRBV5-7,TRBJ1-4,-,CASSARTAENEKLFF,TGTGCCAGCAGCGCCCGGACAGCCGAGAATGAAAAACTGTTTTTT
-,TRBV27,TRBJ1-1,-,CASSFISGEAFF,TGTGCCAGCAGTTTTATTTCAGGGGAAGCTTTCTTT
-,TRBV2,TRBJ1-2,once,CASSGRGNYGYTF,TGTGCCAGCAGCGGACGGGGGAACTATGGCTACACCTTC
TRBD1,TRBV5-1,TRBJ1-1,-,CASSSTGAGTEAFF,TGCGCCAGCAGCTCGACAGGGGCGGGCACTGAAGCTTTCTTT
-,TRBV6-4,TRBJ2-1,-,CASSDSADSYNEQFF,TGTGCCAGCAGTGACTCCGCGGACAGCTACAATGAGCAGTTCTTC
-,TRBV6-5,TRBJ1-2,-,CASSLQQGDYGYTF,TGTGCCAGCAGTCTCCAACAGGGAGACTATGGCTACACCTTC
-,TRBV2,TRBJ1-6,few,CASSEANVLPDSPLHF,TGTGCCAGCAGTGAAGCTAATGTCCTACCAGATTCACCCCTCCACTTT
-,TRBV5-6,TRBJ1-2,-,CASSFGDLVYTF,TGTGCCAGCAGCTTCGGTGACCTGGTCTACACCTTC
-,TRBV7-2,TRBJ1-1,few,CASSLHGSGRGGGNTEAFF,TGTGCCAGCAGCTTACACGGTTCAGGGAGAGGAGGCGGGAACACTGAAGCTTTCTTT
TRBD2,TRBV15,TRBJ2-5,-,CATTQGLAGGTIQETQYF,TGTGCCACCACTCAAGGACTAGCGGGGGGAACAATACAAGAGACCCAGTACTTC
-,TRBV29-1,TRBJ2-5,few,CSVSWRETQYF,TGCAGCGTGTCCTGGAGGGAGACCCAGTACTTC
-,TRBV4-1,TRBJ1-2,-,CASSQDGIYGYTF,TGCGCCAGCAGCCAAGACGGGATCTATGGCTACACCTTC
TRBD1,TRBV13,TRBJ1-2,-,CASSLGSRDSIHGYTF,TGTGCCAGCAGCTTAGGTTCCCGGGACAGCATACATGGCTACACCTTC
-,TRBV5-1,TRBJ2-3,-,CASSLDETGTGDTQYF,TGCGCCAGCAGCTTGGATGAGACAGGGACTGGAGATACGCAGTATTTT